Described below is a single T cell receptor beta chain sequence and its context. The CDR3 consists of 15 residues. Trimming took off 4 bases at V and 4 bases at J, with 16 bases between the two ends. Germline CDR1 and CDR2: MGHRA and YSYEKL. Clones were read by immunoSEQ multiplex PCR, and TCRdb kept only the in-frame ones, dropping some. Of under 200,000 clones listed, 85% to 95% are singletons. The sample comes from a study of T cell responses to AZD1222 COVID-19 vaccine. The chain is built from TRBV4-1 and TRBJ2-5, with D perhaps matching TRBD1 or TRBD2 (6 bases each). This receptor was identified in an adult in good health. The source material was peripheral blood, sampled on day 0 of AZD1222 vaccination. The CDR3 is CASSPVPEGGETQYF. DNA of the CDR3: TGCGCCAGCAGCCCCGTACCGGAGGGGGGAGAGACCCAGTACTTC.